This TCR beta chain was sequenced in a study of blood T cell repertoires in COVID-19. Background on the study: Researchers got acute and convalescent COVID-19 samples from the United States, Italy and Spain. PBMCs, B-cell-depleted T cells, or T cells provided the cDNA or gDNA that made up the material.

Original processing methods: Nucleated cell number was recorded as an estimate derived from reference gene primer amplification. Sequencing was performed with immunoSEQ multiplex PCR; in TCRdb, only in-frame clones are kept and a portion is missing. The V and J calls and clone size come from that table; D and trimming were worked out from the DNA. The profile shows about 220,000 clones, 75% to 90% of them singletons. The ends were cut back, 0 bases at V and 5 bases at J, with 6 bases in the middle. Germline loops: CDR1 SGHRS, CDR2 YFSETQ. This CDR3 has 13 amino acids. As regards this clone: The same CDR3 arises from other DNA sequences in this sample as well.

Followed over time, Seattle patients had been enrolled while infection was active. The receptor comes from a woman in her 70s with COVID-19, enrolled during active disease. The material sequenced was peripheral blood. The V gene is TRBV5-1, the J gene TRBJ1-5; no definite D call. The CDR3 protein is CASSLDGYQPQHF. The CDR3 nucleotides read TGCGCCAGCAGCTTGGACGGGTATCAGCCCCAGCATTTT.